The source of this T cell receptor (beta chain) is a study of Graves' ophthalmopathy and Graves' hyperthyroidism. Trimming removed 10 bases from V and 5 bases from J, with 8 bases in between. The CDR3 is made up of 10 amino acids. Germline V gives CDR1 MNHEY, CDR2 SVGAGI. Whole-study findings and limits: With a specificity of roughly 72% and a sensitivity of about 70%, the model predicted ophthalmopathy progression.

Note on this clonotype: Antigen: not known.

RNA transcripts were the source from which TCR beta CDR3 regions were amplified. The library came from an HTBI-primed first-round RT-PCR and a second-round multiplex PCR. In TCRdb, the multiplex PCR reads were re-called with MiXCR into one record per CDR3 protein. The sample includes more than 150,000 distinct CDR3 sequences, around two fifths of them seen just once. The sequenced sample consisted of peripheral blood. This clonotype was obtained from a woman between 40 and 55 years old with Graves' ophthalmopathy. The rearrangement links TRBV6-5 to TRBJ1-2; the D is unclear. The CDR3 protein is CATADYGYTF. CDR3 coding DNA: TGTGCCACGGCAGATTATGGCTACACCTTC.